A single T cell receptor beta chain is shown here with its context. No antigen is known for it. These data originate in a study of T cell repertoires in ileal Crohn's disease. Study background: Operated complications were stricturing disease (approximately 61%) and penetrating disease (around 39%).

Adults with ileal or ileocolonic Crohn's disease and an indication for resection were eligible. Generated by immunoSEQ multiplex PCR, the TCRdb table keeps only in-frame clones and is missing some. The sample has 2,000 to 2,500 clones, roughly 86% seen once. The germline V gene has CDR1 ENHRY and CDR2 SYGVKD. The CDR3 spans 13 residues. The V and J ends lost 7 bases and 6 bases respectively, with 15 bases between them. Study-wide results and limits: Endoscopic recurrence occurred in every patient whose clonality exceeded 26.8%. Mucosal expansions were suggested to be mainly CD8 T cells.

The sequenced sample was ileal tissue. This rearrangement joins TRBV10-3 to TRBJ1-2, with a possible D match to TRBD1 (6 bases). This TCR was sampled from an adult with Crohn's disease. The CDR3 spells CAITARGADGYTF. The CDR3 DNA follows: TGTGCCATCACTGCTAGGGGGGCAGATGGCTACACCTTC.